This T cell receptor (beta chain) was recovered during a study of response to subunit inactivated influenza vaccine. In its sample, this clonotype was seen a few times. CDR3 length: 15 amino acids. CDR1 and CDR2 from the germline V gene are DFQATT and SNEGSKA (reference sequence). Each CDR3 protein is one row after TCRdb ran MiXCR on the RT-PCR reads. The table records about 780,000 distinct CDR3 sequences, around 18% of them present only once. This sequence joins TRBV20-1 and TRBJ2-5; 12 nucleotides match TRBD2. This receptor was taken from a man in his fifties or sixties who received an inactivated influenza vaccine. This specimen consisted of PBMCs from blood, obtained 4 to 6 days after vaccination. This chain's CDR3 is CSQLAGGNFQETQYF. The CDR3 coding sequence is TGCTCCCAACTAGCGGGGGGTAATTTTCAAGAGACCCAGTACTTC.